This T cell receptor beta chain came from a study of siplizumab effects on memory and regulatory T cells. Study outcomes and limitations: A significant reduction in alloreactive sequences traceable to unstimulated CD4+ memory cells was produced by siplizumab. A major contribution to the alloresponse seemed to be made by naive T cells, which seemed more diverse than memory cells. Mappable alloreactive CD4+ clones were on average around 69% Treg-derived with siplizumab, 26.9% in controls.

The germline V and J ends were trimmed by 6 bases and 2 bases, with 12 bases remaining between them. This CDR3 contains 14 residues. The germline gives CDR1 SGHNT, CDR2 YENEEA. Notes on this clone: Its antigen is unidentified.

Assayed TCR templates numbered roughly 10^5 for each sample. Assay: immunoSEQ multiplex PCR; the TCRdb copy retains only in-frame clones and omits some. This table holds roughly 100,000 clones, more than 85% found once. The specimen sequenced was Tregs sorted from blood. The gene calls are TRBV11-3 and TRBJ2-3, with D possibly matching TRBD2 (6 bases). This TCR was sampled from a human donor in good health. CDR3 coding DNA: TGTGCCAGCAGATCTGGCGGGAACACAGATACGCAGTATTTT. Translated: CASRSGGNTDTQYF. The variable domain in full, with the rest retrieved from reference TRBV11-3 and TRBJ2-3, is EAGVVQSPRYKIIEKKQPVAFWCNPISGHNTLYWYLQNLGQGPELLIRYENEEAVDDSQLPKDRFSAERLKGVDSTLKIQPAELGDSAVYLCASRSGGNTDTQYFGPGTRLTVL.